This T cell receptor beta chain was sequenced during a study of PD-1 blockade in classical Hodgkin lymphoma. Clones were read by immunoSEQ multiplex PCR, and TCRdb kept only the in-frame ones, dropping some. The sample carries under 8,500 clones, about 77% recorded once. This CDR3 spans 13 amino acids. Germline CDR1 and CDR2: LNHNV and YYDKDF (reference sequence). The germline V and J ends were trimmed by 8 bases and 2 bases, with 12 bases remaining between them. Every patient had relapsed following autologous stem cell transplantation, and cohorts differed in brentuximab vedotin exposure. Magnetic negative selection was used to purify CD4+ T cells from PBMCs that had been thawed.

This chain uses TRBV15 with TRBJ1-1, with a weak D call TRBD1 (5 bases). This TCR was recovered from a human donor with classical Hodgkin lymphoma. The source material was CD4+ T cells from blood, sampled at baseline. CDR3 region: CATGPRENTEAFF. CDR3 nucleotide sequence: TGTGCCACCGGACCCAGGGAAAACACTGAAGCTTTCTTT.